The 12 T cell receptor beta chains in this list originate from one sample, sequenced in a study of STAT3 mutations in large granular lymphocyte leukemia (dated by TCRdb to the late 2010s). General findings and caveats noted by the study authors: At least one immunodominant TCRbeta clonotype was present in every T-LGLL patient, and multiple immunodominant subclonotypes appeared in about half of the T-LGLL patients.

Their antigens remain unidentified. Library method: the immunoSEQ multiplex PCR assay. In its TCRdb copy, this immuneACCESS table keeps in-frame sequences only and misses some clones. Where compared with another copy, unresolved V genes explain less than half of these, and the others have no known cause. In this sample the table shows tens of thousands of clones, around 88% of which occur a single time. The ten largest clonotypes hold 12% of the sample. What was sequenced was peripheral blood mononuclear cells. The origin of the receptors is a man in his sixties with T-cell large granular lymphocyte leukemia. Some clones in this sample may be carry-over from other donors' samples. The age is the age at diagnosis.

The J gene is TRBJ1-1, the V gene TRBV30; unclear D gene. This CDR3 region has 14 residues. The V end was cut by 0 bases, the J end by 3 bases, with 11 bases between. From germline, CDR1 is GTSNPN and CDR2 SVGIG (reference sequence). The CDR3 sequence is CAWSVSRPDTEAFF. The CDR3 DNA follows: TGTGCCTGGAGTGTATCCCGCCCGGACACTGAAGCTTTCTTT.

The rearrangement uses TRBV7-2 and TRBJ1-2, with TRBD1 as a possible D gene (5 bases). V was clipped by 5 bases and J by 2 bases, with 12 bases between them. This CDR3 is 14 amino acids long. The germline gives CDR1 SGHTA, CDR2 FQGNSA. DNA for the CDR3: TGTGCCAGCAGCCTGGGGGGAGCGAACTATGGCTACACCTTC. This sequence encodes CASSLGGANYGYTF.

V is TRBV5-6 and J is TRBJ2-5; 8 nucleotides line up with TRBD2. This CDR3 comprises 17 residues. Germline V gene sequence: CDR1 SGHDT, CDR2 YYEEEE. J lost 4 bases, V lost 0 bases, and 11 bases had no gene match. CDR3 amino acids: CASSLERGQGLAETQYF. CDR3 DNA sequence: TGTGCCAGCAGCTTGGAGCGGGGGCAGGGGCTAGCAGAGACCCAGTACTTC. Complete variable domain (other parts from reference TRBV5-6 and TRBJ2-5): DAGVTQSPTHLIKTRGQQVTLRCSPKSGHDTVSWYQQALGQGPQFIFQYYEEEERQRGNFPDRFSGHQFPNYSSELNVNALLLGDSALYLCASSLERGQGLAETQYFGPGTRLLVL.

This chain links TRBV18 with TRBJ2-3, with TRBD2 identical over 7 bases. The germline V gene encodes CDR1 KGHSH and CDR2 LQKENI. This CDR3 comprises 15 residues. The V and J ends lost 3 bases and 4 bases, in that order; junction bases with no gene match: 7. The CDR3 DNA reads as TGTGCCAGCTCACCGGCCGGGGGGATGGCAGATACGCAGTATTTT. This sequence encodes CASSPAGGMADTQYF.

The rearrangement uses TRBV5-4 and TRBJ1-2; D is undetermined. V lost 10 bases and J lost 4, with 23 bases in between. There are 15 residues in the CDR3. The germline V gene has CDR1 SGHNT and CDR2 YYREEE (reference sequence). CDR3: CAYIGPDRTSYGYTF. The CDR3 DNA follows: TGTGCCTATATTGGACCGGACCGAACGTCCTATGGCTACACCTTC.

The chain uses TRBV5-1 and TRBJ1-2; 9 bases map to TRBD1. There are 14 residues in the CDR3. The V segment lost 2 bases and the J segment 3 bases; nucleotides outside the gene matches: 2. Germline V gene sequence: CDR1 SGHRS, CDR2 YFSETQ. Here the CDR3 reads CASSLQGADYGYTF. The DNA of the CDR3 is TGCGCCAGCAGCTTACAGGGGGCTGACTATGGCTACACCTTC.

The chain uses TRBV7-9 and TRBJ2-4; D unclear. This CDR3 region has 11 residues. V was trimmed by 5 bases and J by 9 bases, leaving 8 bases between them. Germline lookup yields CDR1 SEHNR and CDR2 FQNEAQ (reference sequence). CDR3 sequence: CASSQGGIQYF. In DNA, the CDR3 is TGTGCCAGCAGCCAAGGTGGCATTCAGTACTTC.

V gene TRBV29-1 combines with J gene TRBJ2-1, with D perhaps being TRBD1 or TRBD2 (5 bases each). From germline, CDR1 is SQVTM and CDR2 ANQGSEA. The CDR3 is 13 amino acids. In DNA, the CDR3 is TGCACCTCCTCCGGGACCGGGTACAATGAGCAGTTCTTC. It yields the protein CTSSGTGYNEQFF.

The chain joins TRBV29-1 to TRBJ2-5, with D tentatively TRBD2 (5 bases). Germline assignment: CDR1 SQVTM and CDR2 ANQGSEA. V was clipped by 5 bases and J by 2 bases, with 9 bases between them. The CDR3 is 12 residues long. The CDR3 is CSVLRAQETQYF. Written as DNA, the CDR3 is TGCAGCGTTCTGCGGGCACAAGAGACCCAGTACTTC.

This chain joins TRBV7-2 and TRBJ2-5; D is perhaps TRBD1 (5 bases). This CDR3 is 14 amino acids long. The germline V gene encodes CDR1 SGHTA and CDR2 FQGNSA. V dropped 5 bases and J dropped 1 base, with 11 bases sitting between them. CDR3 region: CASSLGDFQETQYF. CDR3 in DNA: TGTGCCAGCAGCCTAGGGGATTTCCAAGAGACCCAGTACTTC.

The table lists this clone with a few counts. The V gene is TRBV10-1, the J gene TRBJ2-7, with 11 bases matching TRBD2. CDR3 length: 17 residues. The V and J ends lost 3 bases and 3 bases, in that order; junction bases with no gene match: 10. CDR1 and CDR2 from the germline V gene are WNHNN and SYGVQD (reference sequence). CDR3 DNA sequence: TGCGCCAGCAGTGATGGGACTAGCGGTTCCCTCTTCTACGAGCAGTACTTC. This gives the protein CASSDGTSGSLFYEQYF.

The chain uses TRBV18 and TRBJ2-2; D gene uncertain. Trimming pared 4 bases from V and 1 base from J, leaving 7 bases between. The CDR3 totals 14 residues. Germline V CDR1 and CDR2: KGHSH, LQKENI. CDR3 protein: CASSLALNTGELFF. The CDR3 nucleotides read TGTGCCAGCTCACTAGCCTTGAACACCGGGGAGCTGTTTTTT. The full variable domain, with the rest looked up from reference TRBV18 and TRBJ2-2, is NAGVMQNPRHLVRRRGQEARLRCSPMKGHSHVYWYRQLPEEGLKFMVYLQKENIIDESGMPKERFSAEFPKEGPSILRIQQVVRGDSAAYFCASSLALNTGELFFGEGSRLTVL.